These 19 T cell receptor beta chains originate from one sample sequenced in a study of T cells in localized non-small cell lung cancer. Assay used: immunoSEQ multiplex PCR; TCRdb lists only in-frame clones, some missing. The table lists about 1,500 clones, 25% to 30% of them singletons. The sequenced sample was normal lung tissue next to the tumor, obtained before any cancer treatment. All receptors come from a man aged 40 to 75 with stage III lung adenocarcinoma.

This clone turned up a few times. The V call is TRBV19, the J call TRBJ2-1; 8 nucleotides align to TRBD2. Trimming cost V 9 bases and J 3 bases; bases outside gene matches: 10. Germline V lookup: CDR1 LNHDA, CDR2 SQIVND (reference sequence). CDR3 size: 15 residues. CDR3 protein: CASLGREERYNEQFF. CDR3 coding DNA: TGTGCCAGCCTCGGGCGGGAGGAACGCTACAATGAGCAGTTCTTC.

The chain links TRBV19 to TRBJ2-6, with 10 bases matching TRBD1. V was clipped by 9 bases and J by 2 bases; unmatched bases: 10. The CDR3 contains 17 residues. CDR1 and CDR2 from the germline V gene are LNHDA and SQIVND (reference sequence). CDR3 DNA: TGTGCCAGCAGAACCGGGACAGGGGACCCTGGGGCCAACGTCCTGACTTTC. It specifies CASRTGTGDPGANVLTF.

This chain connects TRBV29-1 to TRBJ2-5; possible D gene TRBD1, 7 bases. V lost 7 bases and J 5 bases, leaving 14 bases between the germline ends. The V gene's germline CDR1 is SQVTM and CDR2 ANQGSEA. This CDR3 is 12 amino acids long. CDR3 DNA: TGCAGCGGCCTACAGGGGAGGGAGACCCAGTACTTC. It translates to CSGLQGRETQYF.

In its sample, this clone is large. The chain links TRBV28 to TRBJ1-1, with 9 bases fitting TRBD1. Germline V gene sequence: CDR1 MDHEN, CDR2 SYDVKM. After removal of 0 bases from V and 4 bases from J, the junction contained 3 bases not matched to a gene. The CDR3 has 15 residues. In DNA form, the CDR3 reads TGTGCCAGCAGTTTATGGGAGACAGGGGGCACTGAAGCTTTCTTT. It is translated as CASSLWETGGTEAFF.

The CDR3 loop reads CASSRGVTGRSGELFF. The CDR3 DNA follows: TGTGCCAGCAGCCGAGGAGTAACAGGGAGGTCCGGGGAGCTGTTTTTT. The chain is built from TRBV25-1 and TRBJ2-2, with D perhaps TRBD1 or TRBD2 (6 bases each). Trimming took 6 bases from V and 6 from J, leaving 20 bases between them. CDR3 length: 16 amino acids. CDR1 is MGHDK, CDR2 SYGVNS, per germline.

The chain combines TRBV6-8 with TRBJ2-3; D might be TRBD2 (6 bases). The CDR3 spans 13 residues. CDR1 MNHGY and CDR2 SAAAGT come from the germline V gene. Trimming removed 5 bases from V and 4 bases from J, with 10 bases in between. The CDR3 DNA reads as TGTGCCAGCAGTGGGGGGAGTCCAGATACGCAGTATTTT. Protein: CASSGGSPDTQYF.

This chain connects TRBV6-8 to TRBJ2-1; D could derive from TRBD1 or TRBD2 (5 bases each). Germline V gene lookup returns CDR1 MNHGY and CDR2 SAAAGT. Trimming removed 5 bases at V and 5 bases at J, with 10 bases between. The CDR3 spans 13 residues. The CDR3 protein is CASSDRGDNEQFF. CDR3 nucleotides: TGTGCCAGCAGTGACCGGGGCGACAATGAGCAGTTCTTC.

The rearrangement links TRBV5-1 to TRBJ2-3; 10 nucleotides line up with TRBD1. The CDR3 loop spans 16 amino acids. The trim removed 4 bases at V and 5 bases at J, leaving 10 bases unmatched. The germline V gene encodes CDR1 SGHRS and CDR2 YFSETQ. The CDR3 DNA follows: TGCGCCAGCAGCCCCGGCGACAGGGGGCCGGTAGATACGCAGTATTTT. Translation gives CASSPGDRGPVDTQYF.

This chain links TRBV28 with TRBJ2-7, with D tentatively TRBD2 (5 bases). The germline V gene encodes CDR1 MDHEN and CDR2 SYDVKM. V lost 6 bases, J lost 3 bases, and 12 bases lay in between. CDR3 length: 13 residues. In DNA form, the CDR3 reads TGTGCCAGCAGATCCCCGGGGTACTACGAGCAGTACTTC. Amino acid sequence: CASRSPGYYEQYF.

This clone was counted between two and nine times. The chain has TRBV11-3 and TRBJ1-6; 7 positions agree with TRBD1. This CDR3 contains 14 residues. Germline trimming cut 2 bases from V and 8 bases from J; bases unmatched to any gene: 3. Germline loops: CDR1 SGHNT, CDR2 YENEEA. This CDR3 reads CASSLTGEHSPLHF. The CDR3 region has the DNA TGTGCCAGCAGCTTAACAGGGGAGCATTCACCCCTCCACTTT.

By sample fraction, this clone is medium-sized. This chain joins TRBV9 and TRBJ2-6, with D possibly matching TRBD1 (6 bases). This CDR3 contains 19 residues. Germline V gives CDR1 SGDLS, CDR2 YYNGEE. V dropped 0 bases and J dropped 2 bases, with 18 bases sitting between them. DNA for the CDR3: TGTGCCAGCAGCGTAGATCCCCGCAGGGGTGTTCCTGGGGCCAACGTCCTGACTTTC. Its protein is CASSVDPRRGVPGANVLTF.

The chain couples TRBV30 to TRBJ2-3, with 8 positions matching TRBD1. Germline CDR1 is GTSNPN and CDR2 is SVGIG (reference sequence). Unmatched junction bases numbered 6, after V lost 5 bases and J lost 5 bases. The CDR3 contains 13 residues. CDR3 DNA: TGTGCCTGGGGGCCCAGGGGGCAAGATACGCAGTATTTT. Protein sequence: CAWGPRGQDTQYF.

In this sample, this clone is large. Written as DNA, the CDR3 is TGTGCCAGCAGCTTAGGACAGACAAATCAGCCCCAGCATTTT. As protein: CASSLGQTNQPQHF. This chain uses TRBV11-3 with TRBJ1-5; a weak D match, TRBD1 (5 bases). The CDR3 is 14 residues long. The V gene lost 1 base and the J gene lost 4 bases, with 8 bases spanning the gap. CDR1 SGHNT and CDR2 YENEEA come from the germline V gene.

The chain couples TRBV19 to TRBJ1-1; tentatively, D is TRBD1 (5 bases). This CDR3 has 15 residues. CDR1 is LNHDA, CDR2 SQIVND, per germline (reference sequence). Trimming took off 6 bases at V and 1 base at J, with 15 bases between the two ends. The CDR3: CASSSRGGPNTEAFF. CDR3 coding DNA: TGTGCCAGTAGCTCGAGGGGCGGCCCGAACACTGAAGCTTTCTTT.

This clone occurred a few times. The chain recombines TRBV6-1 with TRBJ2-3; possibly TRBD2 for D (5 bases). CDR1 and CDR2 from the germline V gene are MNHNS and SASEGT. The V and J ends lost 0 bases and 1 base respectively, with 5 bases between them. CDR3 length: 14 amino acids. The CDR3 bases are TGTGCCAGCAGTGAAGCGGGAGGCACAGATACGCAGTATTTT. This sequence encodes CASSEAGGTDTQYF.

This clone was picked up a small number of times. V gene TRBV18 combines with J gene TRBJ1-1; D is unresolved. CDR1 is KGHSH and CDR2 is LQKENI in the germline V gene. The CDR3 runs to 12 residues. Trimming left V 4 bases short and J 3 bases short, with 6 bases between. CDR3 in DNA: TGTGCCAGCTCACACGATTACACTGAAGCTTTCTTT. It is translated as CASSHDYTEAFF.

This clone was picked up a small number of times. The chain joins TRBV25-1 to TRBJ2-5; a weak D match, TRBD1 (5 bases). The germline V gene encodes CDR1 MGHDK and CDR2 SYGVNS. V lost 7 bases, J lost 4 bases, and 22 bases lay in between. The CDR3 consists of 16 residues. This chain's CDR3 is CASTGETDPGRETQYF. CDR3 DNA: TGTGCCAGCACGGGCGAGACAGACCCTGGTAGAGAGACCCAGTACTTC.

In this sample, this clone turned up a few times. The gene calls are TRBV28 and TRBJ1-2; perhaps TRBD1 as D (6 bases). CDR1 is MDHEN and CDR2 is SYDVKM in the germline V gene. The V gene lost 7 bases and the J gene lost 4 bases, with 16 bases spanning the gap. The CDR3 has 14 residues. CDR3 DNA sequence: TGTGCCAGCAATGTTGAAGGGGGTCCCTATGGCTACACCTTC. Translation: CASNVEGGPYGYTF.

For the CDR3, the DNA is TGCAGCGTTGGGACAGGGCAGCGGGTTGCTTTCTTT. Translated, it gives CSVGTGQRVAFF. The rearrangement uses TRBV29-1 and TRBJ1-1; 8 bases fit TRBD1. This CDR3 is built from 12 residues. Germline CDR1 reads SQVTM; CDR2 reads ANQGSEA. Losses at the gene ends were 4 bases for V and 11 bases for J; bases not matched to a gene: 9. The complete variable domain, with remaining parts taken from reference TRBV29-1 and TRBJ1-1, reads SAVISQKPSRDICQRGTSLTIQCQVDSQVTMMFWYRQQPGQSLTLIATANQGSEATYESGFVIDKFPISRPNLTFSTLTVSNMSPEDSSIYLCSVGTGQRVAFFGQGTRLTVV.